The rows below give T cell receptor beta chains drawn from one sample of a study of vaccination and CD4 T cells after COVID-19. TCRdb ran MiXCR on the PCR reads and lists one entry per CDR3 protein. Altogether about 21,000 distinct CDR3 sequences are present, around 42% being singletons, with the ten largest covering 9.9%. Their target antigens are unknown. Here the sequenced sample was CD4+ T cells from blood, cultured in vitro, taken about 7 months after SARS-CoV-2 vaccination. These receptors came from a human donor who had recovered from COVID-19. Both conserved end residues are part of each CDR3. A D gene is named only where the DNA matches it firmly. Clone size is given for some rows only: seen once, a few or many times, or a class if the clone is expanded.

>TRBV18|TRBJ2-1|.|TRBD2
CASSPPSGSSYNEQFF
TGTGCCAGCTCACCACCTAGCGGGAGCTCCTACAATGAGCAGTTCTTC
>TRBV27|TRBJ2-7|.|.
CASSIRDPPYEQYF
TGTGCCAGCAGTATCCGGGACCCTCCCTACGAGCAGTACTTC
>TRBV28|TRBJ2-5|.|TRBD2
CASSPSAAGGRAQYF
TGTGCCAGCAGTCCCTCCGCAGCGGGGGGGAGGGCCCAGTACTTC
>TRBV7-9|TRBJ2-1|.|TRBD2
CASSLVRASGMHEQFF
TGTGCCAGCAGCTTAGTCCGGGCTAGCGGGATGCATGAGCAGTTCTTC
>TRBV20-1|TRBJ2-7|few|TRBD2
CSAPGLAGRYEQYF
TGCAGTGCGCCGGGACTAGCGGGACGCTACGAGCAGTACTTC
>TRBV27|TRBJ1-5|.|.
CASQVHQPQHF
TGTGCCAGCCAGGTCCATCAGCCCCAGCATTTT
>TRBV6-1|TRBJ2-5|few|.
CATSLGAWAAEETQYF
TGTGCCACCTCCCTGGGGGCGTGGGCAGCGGAGGAGACCCAGTACTTC
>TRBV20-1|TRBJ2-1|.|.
CSATQNEQFF
TGCAGTGCTACTCAAAATGAGCAGTTCTTC
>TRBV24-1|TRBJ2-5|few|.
CATSDWEQGTQYF
TGTGCCACCAGTGATTGGGAGCAAGGGACCCAGTACTTC
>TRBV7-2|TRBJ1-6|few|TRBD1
CASSYVTGDSPLHF
TGTGCCAGCAGCTACGTAACAGGGGATTCACCCCTCCACTTT
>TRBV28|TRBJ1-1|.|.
CASSLRGSTEAFF
TGTGCCAGCAGTTTAAGGGGGAGCACTGAAGCTTTCTTT
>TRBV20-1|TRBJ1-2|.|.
CSARGPTDYGYTF
TGCAGTGCTAGAGGTCCAACGGACTATGGCTACACCTTC
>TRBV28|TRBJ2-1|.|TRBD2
CASSPAGVGNEQFF
TGTGCCAGCAGTCCAGCGGGAGTAGGGAATGAGCAGTTCTTC
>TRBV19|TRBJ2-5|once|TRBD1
CASSMQGASETQYF
TGTGCCAGTAGTATGCAGGGGGCTTCAGAGACCCAGTACTTC
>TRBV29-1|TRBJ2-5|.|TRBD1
CSVGGQGAAQETQYF
TGCAGCGTGGGGGGCCAGGGGGCAGCCCAAGAGACCCAGTACTTC
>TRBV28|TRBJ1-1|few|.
CATISGPEAFF
TGTGCCACCATATCAGGGCCTGAAGCTTTCTTT
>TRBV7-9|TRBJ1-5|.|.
CASSLELGVSNQPQHF
TGTGCCAGCAGCTTAGAATTAGGGGTTAGCAATCAGCCCCAGCATTTT